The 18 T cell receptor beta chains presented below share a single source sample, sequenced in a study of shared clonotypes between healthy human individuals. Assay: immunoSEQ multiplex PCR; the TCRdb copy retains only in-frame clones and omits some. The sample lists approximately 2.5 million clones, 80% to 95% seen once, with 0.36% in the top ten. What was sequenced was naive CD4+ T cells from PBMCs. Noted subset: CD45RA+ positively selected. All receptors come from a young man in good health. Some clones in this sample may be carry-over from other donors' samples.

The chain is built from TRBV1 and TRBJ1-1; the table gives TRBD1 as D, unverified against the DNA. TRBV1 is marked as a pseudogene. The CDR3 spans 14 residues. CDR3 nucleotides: TGCACCAGCAGCTTGAGGGACAACAGTACAGAAGCTTTCTTT. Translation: CTSSLRDNSTEAFF.

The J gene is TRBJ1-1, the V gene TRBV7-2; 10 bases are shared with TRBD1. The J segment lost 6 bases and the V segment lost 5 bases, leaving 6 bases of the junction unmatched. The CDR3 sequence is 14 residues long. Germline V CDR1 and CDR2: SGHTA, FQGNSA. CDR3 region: CASSRAGTGAEAFF. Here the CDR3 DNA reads TGTGCCAGCAGCCGGGCGGGGACAGGGGCTGAAGCTTTCTTT.

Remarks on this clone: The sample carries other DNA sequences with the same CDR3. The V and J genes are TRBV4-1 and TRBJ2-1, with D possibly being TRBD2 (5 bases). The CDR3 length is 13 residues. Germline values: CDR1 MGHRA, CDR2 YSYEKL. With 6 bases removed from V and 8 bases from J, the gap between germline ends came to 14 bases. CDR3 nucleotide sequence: TGCGCCAGCAGTCCAAGGGCCGGGGATGAGCAGTTCTTC. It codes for CASSPRAGDEQFF.

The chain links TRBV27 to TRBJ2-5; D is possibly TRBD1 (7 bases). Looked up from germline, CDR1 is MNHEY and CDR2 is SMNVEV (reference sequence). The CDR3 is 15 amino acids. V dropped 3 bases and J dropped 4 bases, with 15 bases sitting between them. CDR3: CASSFGRGVRETQYF. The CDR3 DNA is TGTGCCAGCAGTTTCGGCAGGGGGGTCAGAGAGACCCAGTACTTC.

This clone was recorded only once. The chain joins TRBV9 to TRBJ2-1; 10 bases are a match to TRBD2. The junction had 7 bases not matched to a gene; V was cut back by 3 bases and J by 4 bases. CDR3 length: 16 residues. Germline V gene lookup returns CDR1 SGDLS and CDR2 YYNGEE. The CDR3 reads CASSGPGLAEYNEQFF. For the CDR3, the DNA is TGTGCCAGCAGCGGGCCCGGACTAGCGGAATACAATGAGCAGTTCTTC. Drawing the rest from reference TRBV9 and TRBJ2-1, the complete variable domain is DSGVTQTPKHLITATGQRVTLRCSPRSGDLSVYWYQQSLDQGLQFLIQYYNGEERAKGNILERFSAQQFPDLHSELNLSSLELGDSALYFCASSGPGLAEYNEQFFGPGTRLTVL.

In DNA form, the CDR3 reads TGTGCCAGCAGCCAGGGGGGCTCCCGCTATGGCTACACCTTC. Amino acid sequence: CASSQGGSRYGYTF. This sequence joins TRBV28 and TRBJ1-2, with 7 positions matching TRBD1. The CDR3 contains 14 residues. The junction had 8 bases not matched to a gene; V was cut back by 6 bases and J by 4 bases. CDR1 MDHEN and CDR2 SYDVKM come from the germline V gene.

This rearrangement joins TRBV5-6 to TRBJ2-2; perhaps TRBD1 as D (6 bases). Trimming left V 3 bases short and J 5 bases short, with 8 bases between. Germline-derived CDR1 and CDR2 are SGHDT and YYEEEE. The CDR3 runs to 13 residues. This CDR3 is CASSYDRTGELFF. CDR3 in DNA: TGTGCCAGCAGCTACGACAGGACCGGGGAGCTGTTTTTT.

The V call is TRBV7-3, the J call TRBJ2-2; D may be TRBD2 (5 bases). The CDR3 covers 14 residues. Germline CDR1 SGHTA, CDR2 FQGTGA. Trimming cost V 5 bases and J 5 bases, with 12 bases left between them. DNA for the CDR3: TGTGCCAGCAGCCTAAATCCGGGGACCGGGGAGCTGTTTTTT. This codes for CASSLNPGTGELFF.

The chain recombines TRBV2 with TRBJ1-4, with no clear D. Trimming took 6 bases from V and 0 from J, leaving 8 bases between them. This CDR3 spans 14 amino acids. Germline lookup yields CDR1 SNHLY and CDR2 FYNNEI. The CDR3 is CASRRATTNEKLFF. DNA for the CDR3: TGTGCCAGCAGGAGGGCCACAACTAATGAAAAACTGTTTTTT.

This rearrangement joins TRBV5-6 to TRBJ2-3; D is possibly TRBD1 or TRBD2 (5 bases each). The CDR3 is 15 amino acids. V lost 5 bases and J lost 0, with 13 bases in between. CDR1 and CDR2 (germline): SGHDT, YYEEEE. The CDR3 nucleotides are TGTGCCAGCAGTTCCGGGACCGCCAGCACAGATACGCAGTATTTT. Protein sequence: CASSSGTASTDTQYF. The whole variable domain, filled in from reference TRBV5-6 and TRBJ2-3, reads DAGVTQSPTHLIKTRGQQVTLRCSPKSGHDTVSWYQQALGQGPQFIFQYYEEEERQRGNFPDRFSGHQFPNYSSELNVNALLLGDSALYLCASSSGTASTDTQYFGPGTRLTVL.

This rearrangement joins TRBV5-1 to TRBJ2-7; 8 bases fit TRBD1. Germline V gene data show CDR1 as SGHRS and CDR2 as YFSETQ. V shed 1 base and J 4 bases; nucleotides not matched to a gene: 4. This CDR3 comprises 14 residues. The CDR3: CASSLRDRIYEQYF. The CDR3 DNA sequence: TGCGCCAGCAGCTTGAGGGACAGGATTTACGAGCAGTACTTC. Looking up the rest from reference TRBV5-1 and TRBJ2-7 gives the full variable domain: KAGVTQTPRYLIKTRGQQVTLSCSPISGHRSVSWYQQTPGQGLQFLFEYFSETQRNKGNFPGRFSGRQFSNSRSEMNVSTLELGDSALYLCASSLRDRIYEQYFGPGTRLTVT.

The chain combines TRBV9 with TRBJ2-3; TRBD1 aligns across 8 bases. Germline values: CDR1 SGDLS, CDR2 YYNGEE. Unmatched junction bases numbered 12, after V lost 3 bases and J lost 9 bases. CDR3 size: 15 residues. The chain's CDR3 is CASSALRGRGGTQYF. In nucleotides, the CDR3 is TGTGCCAGCAGCGCGCTCAGGGGGCGAGGGGGGACGCAGTATTTT.

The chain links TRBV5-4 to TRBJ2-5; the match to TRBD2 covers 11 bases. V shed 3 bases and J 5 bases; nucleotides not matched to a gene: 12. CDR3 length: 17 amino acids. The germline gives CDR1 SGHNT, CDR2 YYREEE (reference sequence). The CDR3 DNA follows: TGTGCCAGCAGCTATGAACTAGCGGGAGTTGGGGGTGAGACCCAGTACTTC. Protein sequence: CASSYELAGVGGETQYF.

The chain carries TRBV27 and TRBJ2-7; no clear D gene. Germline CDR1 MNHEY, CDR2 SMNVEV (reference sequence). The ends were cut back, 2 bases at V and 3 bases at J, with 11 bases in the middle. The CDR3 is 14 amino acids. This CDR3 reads CASSLGQTNYEQYF. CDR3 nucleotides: TGTGCCAGCAGTTTAGGGCAGACGAACTACGAGCAGTACTTC.

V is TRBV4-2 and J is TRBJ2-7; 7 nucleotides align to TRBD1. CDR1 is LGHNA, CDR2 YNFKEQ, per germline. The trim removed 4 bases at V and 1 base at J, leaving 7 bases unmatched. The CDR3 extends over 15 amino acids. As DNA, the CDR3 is TGTGCCAGCAGCCCCCAAAGGGACAGATCCTACGAGCAGTACTTC. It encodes CASSPQRDRSYEQYF.

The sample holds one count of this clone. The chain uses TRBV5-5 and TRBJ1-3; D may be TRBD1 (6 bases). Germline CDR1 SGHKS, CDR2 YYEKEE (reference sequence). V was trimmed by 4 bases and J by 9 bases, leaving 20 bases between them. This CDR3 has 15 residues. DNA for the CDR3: TGTGCCAGCAGCCAGAGCACAGGGCATAGTGGCACCATATATTTT. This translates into CASSQSTGHSGTIYF. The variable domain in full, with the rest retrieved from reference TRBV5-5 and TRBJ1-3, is DAGVTQSPTHLIKTRGQQVTLRCSPISGHKSVSWYQQVLGQGPQFIFQYYEKEERGRGNFPDRFSARQFPNYSSELNVNALLLGDSALYLCASSQSTGHSGTIYFGEGSWLTVV.

Here the CDR3 DNA reads TGTGCCAGCAGTGGACCGAACAGGGGGCTCGGGGAAGCTTTCTTT. This encodes CASSGPNRGLGEAFF. This chain connects TRBV2 to TRBJ1-1; 9 bases map to TRBD1. The germline gives CDR1 SNHLY, CDR2 FYNNEI. The CDR3 runs 15 residues. V shed 4 bases and J 8 bases; nucleotides not matched to a gene: 11.

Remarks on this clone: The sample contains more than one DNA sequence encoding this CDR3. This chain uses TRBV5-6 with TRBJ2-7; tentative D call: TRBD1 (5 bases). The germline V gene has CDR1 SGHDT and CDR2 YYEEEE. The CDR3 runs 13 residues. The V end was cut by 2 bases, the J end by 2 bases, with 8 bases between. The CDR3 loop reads CASSFQGPYEQYF. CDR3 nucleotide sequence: TGTGCCAGCAGCTTTCAGGGTCCCTACGAGCAGTACTTC.